This T cell receptor (beta chain) was identified during a study of blood T cell repertoires in COVID-19. Generated by immunoSEQ multiplex PCR, the TCRdb table keeps only in-frame clones and is missing some. This table holds roughly 380,000 clones, roughly nine tenths found once. Germline CDR1 reads PRHDT; CDR2 reads FYEKMQ (reference sequence). Trimming removed 5 bases from V and 1 base from J, with 9 bases in between. This CDR3 has 14 residues. This sequence joins TRBV13 and TRBJ1-5, with no clear D. This TCR derives from a woman aged 55-70 years with COVID-19, enrolled during active disease. Source material: peripheral blood. The CDR3 reads CASSEGRSNQPQHF. In DNA form, the CDR3 reads TGTGCCAGCAGCGAGGGCCGGAGCAATCAGCCCCAGCATTTT.